A selection of T cell receptor beta chains follows, all from one sample in a study of T-cell reconstitution after alpha-beta-depleted transplantation in children. TCRdb recomputed calls from the PCR reads with MiXCR, one row per CDR3 protein. Counted here are some 830,000 distinct CDR3 sequences, 16% occurring once; the ten biggest clones make up under 6%. The material sequenced was PBMCs, mostly from graft donor cells, taken 360 days after TCRalphabeta/CD19-depleted stem cell transplant. Receptors originate from a male patient aged 5 to 17 who had a stem cell transplant for acute lymphoblastic leukemia, so the T cells may come from the graft donor. CDR3s include the opening cysteine and the closing phenylalanine or tryptophan. Fields, in order: CDR3 protein, CDR3 DNA, J gene, V gene, clone size, D gene. A D gene is named only where the DNA matches it firmly. Not every row has a clone size; where given, it reads once, few, many or a size class.

CDR3aa: CSVVSYSYNEQFF
CDR3nt: TGCAGCGTTGTTAGCTACTCCTACAATGAGCAGTTCTTC
j_gene: TRBJ2-1
v_gene: TRBV29-1
abundance: few
d_gene: .

CDR3aa: CASSLDQLRNTGELFF
CDR3nt: TGCGCCAGCAGCTTGGACCAACTCAGGAACACCGGGGAGCTGTTTTTT
j_gene: TRBJ2-2
v_gene: TRBV5-1
abundance: many
d_gene: .

CDR3aa: CASSLESLIRPFRSGANVLTF
CDR3nt: TGTGCCAGCAGCTTAGAGTCCCTCATCCGACCCTTTCGCTCTGGGGCCAACGTCCTGACTTTC
j_gene: TRBJ2-6
v_gene: TRBV11-2
abundance: .
d_gene: .

CDR3aa: CASRPGRNEQFF
CDR3nt: TGTGCCAGCAGGCCAGGGAGGAATGAGCAGTTCTTC
j_gene: TRBJ2-1
v_gene: TRBV12-3/TRBV12-4
abundance: many
d_gene: .

CDR3aa: CASSQEASWVQETQYF
CDR3nt: TGCGCCAGCAGCCAAGAGGCATCTTGGGTTCAAGAGACCCAGTACTTC
j_gene: TRBJ2-5
v_gene: TRBV4-1
abundance: few
d_gene: .

CDR3aa: CASSLAGTRVEQYF
CDR3nt: TGTGCCAGCAGCTTAGCGGGGACTAGAGTCGAGCAGTACTTC
j_gene: TRBJ2-7
v_gene: TRBV7-6
abundance: few
d_gene: TRBD2

CDR3aa: CSARDLGVDRGSEKLFF
CDR3nt: TGCAGTGCTAGAGATCTTGGGGTGGACAGGGGGAGTGAAAAACTGTTTTTT
j_gene: TRBJ1-4
v_gene: TRBV20-1
abundance: .
d_gene: TRBD1

CDR3aa: CASISRRGQKAFF
CDR3nt: TGTGCCAGCATCTCGAGACGGGGGCAGAAAGCTTTCTTT
j_gene: TRBJ1-1
v_gene: TRBV6-2/TRBV6-3
abundance: few
d_gene: .

CDR3aa: CASSKGQMIQETQYF
CDR3nt: TGCGCCAGCAGCAAAGGACAGATGATCCAAGAGACCCAGTACTTC
j_gene: TRBJ2-5
v_gene: TRBV5-1
abundance: few
d_gene: .

CDR3aa: CATGTGGTFF
CDR3nt: TGTGCCACCGGGACAGGGGGCACGTTCTTC
j_gene: TRBJ2-1
v_gene: TRBV12-3/TRBV12-4
abundance: .
d_gene: TRBD1

CDR3aa: CASSLDLRYNEQFF
CDR3nt: TGTGCCAGCAGCCTCGACCTACGCTACAATGAGCAGTTCTTC
j_gene: TRBJ2-1
v_gene: TRBV7-3
abundance: many
d_gene: .

CDR3aa: CASSIPGTGASFYGYTF
CDR3nt: TGCGCCAGCAGCATCCCCGGGACAGGGGCGTCTTTTTATGGCTACACCTTC
j_gene: TRBJ1-2
v_gene: TRBV5-1
abundance: .
d_gene: TRBD1

CDR3aa: CSVADSWGPYEQYF
CDR3nt: TGCAGCGTTGCGGACAGTTGGGGCCCCTACGAGCAGTACTTC
j_gene: TRBJ2-7
v_gene: TRBV29-1
abundance: few
d_gene: .

CDR3aa: CASSQWVNNEQFF
CDR3nt: TGTGCCAGCAGCCAATGGGTAAACAATGAGCAGTTCTTC
j_gene: TRBJ2-1
v_gene: TRBV14
abundance: many
d_gene: .

CDR3aa: CASSLAIRGRAYEQYF
CDR3nt: TGTGCCAGCAGCTTAGCGATCAGGGGGAGGGCCTACGAGCAGTACTTC
j_gene: TRBJ2-7
v_gene: TRBV7-2
abundance: few
d_gene: .

CDR3aa: CASSYRPGELFF
CDR3nt: TGTGCCAGTAGTTATAGGCCCGGGGAGCTGTTTTTT
j_gene: TRBJ2-2
v_gene: TRBV19
abundance: many
d_gene: .

CDR3aa: CASSWGLAVNTGELFF
CDR3nt: TGTGCCAGCAGCTGGGGACTAGCGGTAAACACCGGGGAGCTGTTTTTT
j_gene: TRBJ2-2
v_gene: TRBV5-5
abundance: many
d_gene: TRBD2